Below, 9 T cell receptor beta chains from the same sample are listed, as sequenced in a study of Graves' ophthalmopathy and Graves' hyperthyroidism. Amplification of the TCR beta CDR3 regions used RNA transcripts (as template). HTBI primers were employed in first-round RT-PCR, then a second-round multiplex PCR followed. TCRdb re-called the multiplex PCR reads with MiXCR, one entry per CDR3 protein. The sample has more than 1,000,000 distinct CDR3 sequences; about two fifths are singletons. The source material was peripheral blood or thyroid tissue (not recorded which). The receptors here all came from an adult man with Graves' hyperthyroidism.

The genes are TRBV12-3 or TRBV12-4 and TRBJ2-5; TRBD2 matches at 8 bases. This CDR3 has 16 amino acids. V shed 3 bases and J 5 bases; nucleotides not matched to a gene: 11. This CDR3 is CASSFIAGKGWETQYF. The DNA for the CDR3 is TGTGCCAGCAGTTTCATAGCGGGGAAGGGTTGGGAGACCCAGTACTTC.

This clonotype showed up many times. The gene calls are TRBV7-9 and TRBJ1-4; TRBD1 matches 7 bases. This CDR3 spans 16 amino acids. Germline V gives CDR1 SEHNR, CDR2 FQNEAQ (reference sequence). V dropped 5 bases and J dropped 0; count of bases not matched to a gene: 6. CDR3 protein: CASSRGQAATNEKLFF. In DNA, the CDR3 is TGTGCCAGCAGCCGAGGACAGGCCGCAACTAATGAAAAACTGTTTTTT.

This clonotype was found many times. The chain couples TRBV20-1 to TRBJ1-6, with TRBD1 identical over 7 bases. V lost 4 bases, J lost 9 bases, and 9 bases stayed unmatched. The CDR3 is 14 amino acids. Germline CDR1 reads DFQATT; CDR2 reads SNEGSKA (reference sequence). This chain's CDR3 is CSAKAQGVVSPLHF. CDR3 in DNA: TGCAGTGCTAAGGCTCAGGGGGTAGTTTCACCCCTCCACTTT.

This rearrangement joins TRBV5-6 to TRBJ2-7, with D perhaps matching TRBD1 (6 bases). Trimming removed 3 bases from V and 10 bases from J, with 17 bases in between. The V gene's germline CDR1 is SGHDT and CDR2 YYEEEE. CDR3 length equals 13 residues. CDR3 sequence reads: CASSYSATGPQYF. The DNA of the CDR3 is TGTGCCAGCAGCTACTCGGCGACAGGTCCCCAGTACTTC.

This clonotype was counted between two and nine times. The chain links TRBV28 to TRBJ1-5; a possible D gene is TRBD1 (5 bases). V shed 7 bases and J shed 0 bases, with 13 bases lying between them. This CDR3 comprises 15 residues. The germline V gene encodes CDR1 MDHEN and CDR2 SYDVKM. The CDR3 DNA reads as TGTGCCAGCATAAGGGACGTAGATAGCAATCAGCCCCAGCATTTT. It yields the protein CASIRDVDSNQPQHF.

This clonotype was recorded at least ten times. This rearrangement joins TRBV20-1 to TRBJ2-7; 9 nucleotides agree with TRBD2. Trimming took 5 bases from V and 8 from J; bases not matched to a gene: 4. From germline, CDR1 is DFQATT and CDR2 SNEGSKA (reference sequence). The CDR3 has 11 residues. The CDR3 region has the DNA TGCAGTGCTGCTGGGACTAGCAAGCAGTACTTC. Its translation is CSAAGTSKQYF.

V is TRBV7-8 and J is TRBJ1-2, with 9 bases identical to TRBD1. V shed 5 bases and J 0 bases; nucleotides not matched to a gene: 7. Germline CDR1 reads SGHVS; CDR2 reads FQNEAQ. This CDR3 region has 16 residues. CDR3 nucleotide sequence: TGTGCCAGCAGCCCGGGACAGGGCGGGACTAACTATGGCTACACCTTC. Translated, it gives CASSPGQGGTNYGYTF. The full variable domain, its missing parts supplied by reference TRBV7-8 and TRBJ1-2, is GAGVSQSPRYKVAKRGQDVALRCDPISGHVSLFWYQQALGQGPEFLTYFQNEAQLDKSGLPSDRFFAERPEGSVSTLKIQRTQQEDSAVYLCASSPGQGGTNYGYTFGSGTRLTVV.

This clonotype was counted at least ten times. CDR3 sequence (DNA): TGTGCCAGCAGCTTAGTTATGGGACTAGCGGGGTACTCTGGGGCCAACGTCCTGACTTTC. Protein product: CASSLVMGLAGYSGANVLTF. The chain uses TRBV7-2 and TRBJ2-6; 13 bases line up with TRBD2. This CDR3 region has 20 residues. J gave up 0 bases and V 1 base, and 6 bases lay outside the gene matches. Per the germline V gene, CDR1 is SGHTA and CDR2 is FQGNSA.

This clonotype was seen only a few times. CDR3 loop: CASSPRPGGYDEQYF. The CDR3 nucleotides are TGTGCCAGCAGCCCCCGTCCGGGAGGGTATGACGAGCAGTACTTC. This chain connects TRBV7-6 to TRBJ2-7; 8 nucleotides match TRBD2. V was pared by 5 bases and J by 5 bases, with 11 bases of the junction left unmatched. The CDR3 loop spans 15 amino acids. The germline CDR1 and CDR2 sequences are SGHVS and FNYEAQ. The whole variable domain, filled in from reference TRBV7-6 and TRBJ2-7, reads GAGVSQSPRYKVTKRGQDVALRCDPISGHVSLYWYRQALGQGPEFLTYFNYEAQQDKSGLPNDRFSAERPEGSISTLTIQRTEQRDSAMYRCASSPRPGGYDEQYFGPGTRLTVT.